This T cell receptor beta chain was documented in a study of cytomegalovirus exposure and HLA in healthy donors. PCR employed 60 Vbeta and 13 Jbeta primers. Assay: immunoSEQ multiplex PCR; the TCRdb copy retains only in-frame clones and omits some. The data contain 140,000 to 150,000 clones, roughly 86% of them seen just once; the ten biggest clones take up 0.5% to 0.65%. Germline values: CDR1 PRHDT, CDR2 FYEKMQ (reference sequence). Trimming removed 2 bases at V and 1 base at J, with 17 bases between. This CDR3 has 17 residues. The sequenced material came from PBMCs. The sequence was obtained from a woman aged 40 to 50 in good health and CMV-seronegative. The V call is TRBV13, the J call TRBJ1-1; D is ambiguous. The CDR3 reads CASSLLAAGAGNTEAFF. CDR3 nucleotides: TGTGCCAGCAGCTTATTAGCCGCGGGTGCGGGGAACACTGAAGCTTTCTTT.